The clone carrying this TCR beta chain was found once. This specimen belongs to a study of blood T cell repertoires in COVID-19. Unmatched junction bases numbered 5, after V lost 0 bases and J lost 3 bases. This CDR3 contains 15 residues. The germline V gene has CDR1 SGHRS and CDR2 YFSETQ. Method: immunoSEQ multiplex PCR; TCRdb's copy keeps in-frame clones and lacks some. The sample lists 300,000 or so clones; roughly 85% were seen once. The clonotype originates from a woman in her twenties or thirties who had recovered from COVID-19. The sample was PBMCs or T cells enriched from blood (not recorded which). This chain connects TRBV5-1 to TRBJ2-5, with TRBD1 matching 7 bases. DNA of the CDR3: TGCGCCAGCAGCTTGGGGGACAGAGAAGAAGAGACCCAGTACTTC. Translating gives CASSLGDREEETQYF.